The clone carrying this T cell receptor (beta chain) turned up a few times. What it binds is not known. These data come from a study of regulatory T cells in long-lasting Graves disease. Building the TCR beta libraries relied on iRepertoire HTBI primers, and CDR3 regions underwent Arm-PCR. Each CDR3 protein gets one entry after TCRdb re-called the multiplex PCR reads with MiXCR. This sample has about 460,000 distinct CDR3 sequences, with 11% to 15% found just once. Overall study results and limits: Study of thyroid tissue was not done, with only peripheral blood studied. Persistent cases of Graves' showed reduced TCR diversity relative to newly diagnosed patients.

The time point: newly diagnosed GD, antithyroid drugs for less than 3 months. PBMCs were the source of the RNA used for TCR sequencing. American Thyroid Association guidelines were used to diagnose Graves' disease. This same sample was also taken into another study, of T cells in Graves' hyperthyroidism and ophthalmopathy.

The sequence derives from a woman aged 50 to 60 with Graves disease. The starting material was peripheral blood mononuclear cells (PBMCs), obtained at new diagnosis, from a patient treated with antithyroid drugs.

CDR3 in DNA: TGTGCCAGCTCACCACGGCAGCAGATTGGTCAGCCCCAGCATTTT. Protein sequence: CASSPRQQIGQPQHF. The chain joins TRBV18 to TRBJ1-5; D not certain. Trimming left V 1 base short and J 6 bases short, with 13 bases between. This CDR3 spans 15 amino acids. The V gene's germline CDR1 is KGHSH and CDR2 LQKENI.